This record concerns one T cell receptor beta chain sequence. CDR3 size: 14 residues. Germline values: CDR1 SEHNR, CDR2 FQNEAQ (reference sequence). Trimming took 0 bases from V and 4 from J, leaving 7 bases between them. The data belong to a study of control samples from healthy donors and cancer patients. Clones were sequenced by immunoSEQ multiplex PCR, and TCRdb holds only the in-frame ones, with some missing. The data hold 140,000 to 150,000 clones, with 91% observed a single time. This clonotype was obtained from a young man in good health. Material: blood. The chain is built from TRBV7-9 and TRBJ2-1; maybe TRBD1 (6 bases). CDR3 in amino acids: CASSLADSYNEQFF. CDR3 DNA: TGTGCCAGCAGCTTAGCGGACAGTTACAATGAGCAGTTCTTC.